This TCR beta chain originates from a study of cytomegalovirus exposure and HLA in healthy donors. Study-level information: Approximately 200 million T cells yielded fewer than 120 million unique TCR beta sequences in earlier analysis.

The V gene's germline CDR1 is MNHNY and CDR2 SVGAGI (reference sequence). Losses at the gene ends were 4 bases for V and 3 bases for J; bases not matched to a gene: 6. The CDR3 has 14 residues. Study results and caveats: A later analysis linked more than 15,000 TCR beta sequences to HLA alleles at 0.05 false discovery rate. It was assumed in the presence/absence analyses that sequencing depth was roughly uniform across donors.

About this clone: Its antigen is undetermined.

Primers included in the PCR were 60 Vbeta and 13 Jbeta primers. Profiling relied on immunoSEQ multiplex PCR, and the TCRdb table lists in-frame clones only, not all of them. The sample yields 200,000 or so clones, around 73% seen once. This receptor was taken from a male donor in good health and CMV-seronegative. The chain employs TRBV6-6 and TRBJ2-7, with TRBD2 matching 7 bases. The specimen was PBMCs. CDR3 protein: CASSFSREGYEQYF. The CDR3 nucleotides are TGTGCCAGCAGTTTTTCCAGGGAGGGCTACGAGCAGTACTTC.